The source of this T cell receptor beta chain is a study of identical twins. The study's findings and limits: High-abundance cord blood beta clonotypes had fewer insertions; memory repertoires showed none. Models came in too low on out-of-frame TCR alpha sharing in monozygotic twins.

Trimming shortened V by 4 bases and J by 5 bases, and 14 bases separated the two germline ends. The CDR3 is 14 amino acids. Looked up from germline, CDR1 is MGHRA and CDR2 is YSYEKL. One entry per CDR3 protein results from TCRdb running MiXCR on the 5' RACE reads. The table shows over 550,000 distinct CDR3 sequences, with less than 9% occurring only once. The table lists this clonotype with a few counts. Its antigen is not identified. These data were also reused for a study on yellow fever vaccine responses in identical twins.

The chain carries TRBV4-1 and TRBJ1-2; D is possibly TRBD1 (6 bases). The sequence came from a woman aged 18-29 years in good health. Sequenced sample: PBMCs. The CDR3 DNA reads as TGCGCCAGCAGCCCTTCATGGACAGTTTATGGCTACACCTTC. Protein sequence: CASSPSWTVYGYTF.